The clone carrying this T cell receptor (beta chain) came up a few times. Its cognate antigen is unknown. Described time point: persistent/refractory GD, antithyroid drugs over 5 years with positive TRAb. Researchers made the TCR library from RNA that was extracted from PBMCs. The authors drew 8.5 to 9.5 milliliters of peripheral blood into EDTA tubes. This sample was taken from a study of regulatory T cells in long-lasting Graves disease. Arm-PCR of CDR3 regions and iRepertoire HTBI primers were the basis on which TCR beta libraries were built. Each CDR3 protein is one row after TCRdb ran MiXCR on the multiplex PCR reads. Of 500,000 to 800,000 distinct CDR3 sequences in the sample, roughly 30% were seen once. Germline V lookup: CDR1 SNHLY, CDR2 FYNNEI. V trimming: 1 base; J trimming: 11 bases; junction bases outside the gene matches: 4. CDR3 length equals 14 residues. Study conclusions and caveats: Persistent disease exhibited a predilection for TRBV28, TRBJ1-2 and TRBJ2-5. Sampling was limited to peripheral blood rather than thyroid tissue. Patients with persistent disease shared fewer than 3,500 public clonotypes, outpacing the roughly 970 shared by new patients.

This rearrangement joins TRBV2 to TRBJ1-6; 8 nucleotides match TRBD1. This clonotype was sampled from a female donor with Graves disease. The starting material was peripheral blood mononuclear cells (PBMCs), obtained when the disease was refractory, from a patient treated with antithyroid drugs. CDR3 protein: CASSEGQGWTPLHF. The CDR3 DNA is TGTGCCAGCAGTGAAGGACAGGGGTGGACACCCCTCCACTTT.